The rows below give T cell receptor beta chains drawn from one sample of a study of T cell changes during pregnancy in multiple sclerosis. Assay: immunoSEQ multiplex PCR; the TCRdb copy retains only in-frame clones and omits some. Of about 24,000 clones in the sample, about 92% were seen once. The material sequenced was CD8+ T cells from peripheral blood mononuclear cells, taken in the third trimester of pregnancy. The receptors derive from a female donor in good health, enrolled as a control in a pregnancy study. Both conserved end residues are part of each CDR3. The order of the fields is clone size, J gene, D gene, V gene, CDR3 DNA, CDR3 protein. D genes are given only for firm matches. Expanded clones are given a class, and other clones once, few, many or no size at all.

>-|TRBJ2-3|-|TRBV27
TGTGCCAGCAGTTTCGGAGATACGCAGTATTTT
CASSFGDTQYF
>-|TRBJ2-3|TRBD2|TRBV4-1
TGCGCCAGCAGCCAAGGACTAGCTACATCCACAGATACGCAGTATTTT
CASSQGLATSTDTQYF
>-|TRBJ2-1|TRBD2|TRBV9
TGTGCCAGCAGCCCCCCGGCGGGGGGGTCCTACAATGAGCAGTTCTTC
CASSPPAGGSYNEQFF
>-|TRBJ2-7|-|TRBV28
TGTGCCAGCAGTTTCCGAGGGCCATCCTACGAGCAGTACTTC
CASSFRGPSYEQYF
>-|TRBJ2-1|TRBD2|TRBV4-1
TGCGCCAGCAGCCTTCTAGCGGGGGGTTACAATGAGCAGTTCTTC
CASSLLAGGYNEQFF
>-|TRBJ1-1|TRBD1|TRBV2
TGTGCCAGCAGTGAATCAAAGTCAGGGGGTTATGAAGCTTTCTTT
CASSESKSGGYEAFF
>-|TRBJ2-7|TRBD1|TRBV6-5
TGTGCCAGCAGTTACGGATGGGACAGCTCCTACGAGCAGTACTTC
CASSYGWDSSYEQYF
>few|TRBJ2-7|-|TRBV28
TGTGCCAGCAGTTCCTCAGGCGAGCAGTACTTC
CASSSSGEQYF
>once|TRBJ2-7|-|TRBV19
TGTGCCACCATTGGACAGCACTACGAGCAGTACTTC
CATIGQHYEQYF
>once|TRBJ2-1|TRBD1|TRBV5-5
TGTGCCAGCAGCTTGAGTACAGGGGAGAGGGTTGAGCAGTTCTTC
CASSLSTGERVEQFF
>-|TRBJ1-2|-|TRBV19
TGTGCCAGTAGTATTGGGGAGGTCTATGGCTACACCTTC
CASSIGEVYGYTF
>-|TRBJ2-3|TRBD2|TRBV4-1
TGCGCCAGCAGCCAAGATGGGCTAGCGGGGGGCCGGTTGTTGGATACGCAGTATTTT
CASSQDGLAGGRLLDTQYF
>-|TRBJ2-1|-|TRBV15
TGTGCCACCAGCATATCTACCTACAATGAGCAGTTCTTC
CATSISTYNEQFF
>-|TRBJ1-1|-|TRBV4-1
TGCGCCAGCAGCCAAGAGGGTCGGTCCAGGGAAGCTTTCTTT
CASSQEGRSREAFF
>-|TRBJ2-5|-|TRBV9
TGTGCCAGCAGCGTAGATCTGCAGGAAGAGACCCAGTACTTC
CASSVDLQEETQYF
>-|TRBJ2-7|-|TRBV11-2
TGTGCCAGCAGCCCGGGGGACAGCGAGCAGTACTTC
CASSPGDSEQYF
>-|TRBJ2-7|TRBD1|TRBV6-5
TGTGCCAGCACCGGAGGACAGGGAAAGCACGAGCAGTACTTC
CASTGGQGKHEQYF
>-|TRBJ2-5|-|TRBV7-9
TGTGCCAGCAGCATAAACAGGGCTCAAGAGACCCAGTACTTC
CASSINRAQETQYF
>once|TRBJ2-7|TRBD2|TRBV7-9
TGTGCCAGCAGCACCTGGGCCGGACTAGCAGCCTACGAGCAGTACTTC
CASSTWAGLAAYEQYF
>-|TRBJ2-1|TRBD2|TRBV4-2
TGTGCCAGCAGCCAAAATTTCGGGGGGTATGAGCAGTTCTTC
CASSQNFGGYEQFF
>-|TRBJ2-2|TRBD2|TRBV19
TGTGCCAGTAGTACGGGACTAGCGGCGAACACCGGGGAGCTGTTTTTT
CASSTGLAANTGELFF
>-|TRBJ2-1|-|TRBV2
TGTGCCAGCAGCGTGGGGGGGCATGGGTACAATGAGCAGTTCTTC
CASSVGGHGYNEQFF
>-|TRBJ1-1|-|TRBV6-1
TGTGCCAGCAGTTCAGGGGTTATGAACACTGAAGCTTTCTTT
CASSSGVMNTEAFF
>few|TRBJ1-6|TRBD1|TRBV27
TGTGCCAGCAGTTACAGGACAGGGGTATTTAAAAATTCACCCCTCCACTTT
CASSYRTGVFKNSPLHF
>-|TRBJ2-3|TRBD2|TRBV27
TGTGCCAGCAGTTGGGCGGGAGGGACGGATACGCAGTATTTT
CASSWAGGTDTQYF
>-|TRBJ1-1|-|TRBV4-1
TGCGCCAGCAGCCAAGATCCTCAGGGGAACACTGAAGCTTTCTTT
CASSQDPQGNTEAFF
>few|TRBJ2-5|TRBD2|TRBV4-2
TGTGCCAGCAGCCAAGATATGGAACTAGCGGGGGAAGAGACCCAGTACTTC
CASSQDMELAGEETQYF
>-|TRBJ2-7|-|TRBV27
TGTGCCAGCAGGGAGACAGGTCTCTACGAGCAGTACTTC
CASRETGLYEQYF
>-|TRBJ1-3|TRBD1|TRBV10-3
TGTGCCATCAGGACGGGACAGGGGGCTGGAAACACCATATATTTT
CAIRTGQGAGNTIYF
>-|TRBJ2-5|TRBD2|TRBV7-8
TGTGCCAGCAGCTTATGGCTAGCGGGGGGTTCAGAGACCCAGTACTTC
CASSLWLAGGSETQYF
>-|TRBJ2-2|-|TRBV15
TGTGCCACCAGCACTCTATCTACCGGGGAGCTGTTTTTT
CATSTLSTGELFF
>few|TRBJ1-2|-|TRBV7-9
TGTGCCAGCGAAACAGGCGTTCGGGGCTACACCTTC
CASETGVRGYTF
>-|TRBJ1-2|-|TRBV2
TGTGCCAGCAGTGATATCATCCTTGGCCGTTCCTATGGCTACACCTTC
CASSDIILGRSYGYTF
>-|TRBJ2-2|TRBD1|TRBV15
TGTGCCACCAGCAGGGACAGGGCGAACACCGGGGAGCTGTTTTTT
CATSRDRANTGELFF
>-|TRBJ2-7|-|TRBV14
TGTGCCAGCAGCCAAGGCGAAGTAGCGACCTACGAGCAGTACTTC
CASSQGEVATYEQYF
>few|TRBJ2-1|TRBD2|TRBV6-4
TGTGCCAGCAGTGGCATAGCGGGAGAACAGCATGAGCAGTTCTTC
CASSGIAGEQHEQFF
>-|TRBJ1-1|-|TRBV19
TGTGCCAGTAGTATCGGTGACAGGAGGCTCACTGAAGCTTTCTTT
CASSIGDRRLTEAFF
>-|TRBJ2-7|TRBD2|TRBV27
TGTGCCAGCAGCTGGACTAGCGGGAGCTACGAGCAGTACTTC
CASSWTSGSYEQYF
>-|TRBJ2-6|-|TRBV5-1
TGCGCCAGCAGGAGGGCGCGAGGGGCCAACGTCCTGACTTTC
CASRRARGANVLTF
>-|TRBJ2-1|-|TRBV9
TGTGCCAGCGCGGAAGAGACGGACTACAATGAGCAGTTCTTC
CASAEETDYNEQFF
>-|TRBJ2-5|-|TRBV10-2
TGCGCCAGCAGTGATTGGTTCAGGGCCCAAGAGACCCAGTACTTC
CASSDWFRAQETQYF
>once|TRBJ2-7|TRBD1|TRBV29-1
TGCAGCGTACAGGGGTCGTCCTACGAGCAGTACTTC
CSVQGSSYEQYF
>-|TRBJ1-1|TRBD1|TRBV9
TGTGCCAGCAGCCACAGACAGGGGCTCAAAATGAACACTGAAGCTTTCTTT
CASSHRQGLKMNTEAFF
>-|TRBJ2-5|TRBD2|TRBV15
TGTGCCACCAGCATTGGGAGGGAGGGTTGGCAAGAGACCCAGTACTTC
CATSIGREGWQETQYF
>-|TRBJ2-3|-|TRBV5-1
TGCGCCAGCAGCCCTTGGTTTCGGGGTCGCACAGATACGCAGTATTTT
CASSPWFRGRTDTQYF
>-|TRBJ1-1|TRBD1|TRBV28
TGTGCCAGCAGTTTGGGACAGGGGTTTAGAACTGAAGCTTTCTTT
CASSLGQGFRTEAFF
>-|TRBJ2-7|-|TRBV5-6
TGTGCCAGCAGCTTGACGAGTTCCTACGAGCAGTACTTC
CASSLTSSYEQYF
>-|TRBJ2-2|-|TRBV10-3
TGTGCCATCAGGCCTCCGGCCGGGGAGCTGTTTTTT
CAIRPPAGELFF
>-|TRBJ1-2|-|TRBV7-9
TGTGCCAGCAGCCCCCCGTATGGGGCCACCTTC
CASSPPYGATF
>-|TRBJ2-3|-|TRBV5-4
TGTGCCAGCAGCTTTGAGAGCGGGAGCACAGATACGCAGTATTTT
CASSFESGSTDTQYF